What follows are 11 T cell receptor beta chains derived from one specimen sequenced in a study of shared clonotypes between healthy human individuals. The protocol was immunoSEQ multiplex PCR, while the TCRdb copy is restricted to in-frame clones and leaves out a portion. Of about 2.2 million clones in the sample, roughly 95% are singletons; the top ten hold approximately 1.7%. CD45RO-negative cells were positively selected for CCR7, leaving out terminally differentiated effector memory CD45RA+ cells. Sequenced input: naive CD8+ T cells from PBMCs. These receptors all stem from a man aged 18 to 29 in good health. Some clones in this sample may be carry-over from other donors' samples.

This chain links TRBV6-1 with TRBJ1-3, with D maybe TRBD1 (6 bases). Trimming took 3 bases from V and 2 from J, leaving 17 bases between them. This CDR3 spans 17 amino acids. Germline V lookup: CDR1 MNHNS, CDR2 SASEGT. The CDR3 spells CASSDAPPGAPGNTIYF. DNA of the CDR3: TGTGCCAGCAGTGACGCACCTCCAGGGGCCCCTGGAAACACCATATATTTT.

The chain uses TRBV7-2 and TRBJ1-1; D call uncertain. The length of the CDR3 is 14 residues. In germline, CDR1 is SGHTA, CDR2 FQGNSA. Between the trimmed V and J ends, which lost 6 bases and 1 base, there was a span of 12 bases. This chain's CDR3 is CASSPGVTNTEAFF. CDR3 nucleotide sequence: TGTGCCAGCAGTCCTGGGGTTACGAACACTGAAGCTTTCTTT.

In DNA, the CDR3 is TGTGCCAGCAGCCCTCGGACAGTGGGACCCTACGAGCAGTACTTC. The encoded protein is CASSPRTVGPYEQYF. The V call is TRBV28, the J call TRBJ2-7; D is perhaps TRBD1 (6 bases). Germline-derived CDR1 and CDR2 are MDHEN and SYDVKM. The CDR3 loop spans 15 amino acids. Trimming took off 6 bases at V and 2 bases at J, with 17 bases between the two ends. Full variable domain (missing parts from reference TRBV28 and TRBJ2-7): DVKVTQSSRYLVKRTGEKVFLECVQDMDHENMFWYRQDPGLGLRLIYFSYDVKMKEKGDIPEGYSVSREKKERFSLILESASTNQTSMYLCASSPRTVGPYEQYFGPGTRLTVT.

The V and J genes are TRBV14 and TRBJ1-1, with D possibly matching TRBD1 (5 bases). V was cut by 6 bases and J by 11 bases, with 19 bases left in between. The CDR3 runs 13 residues. The germline gives CDR1 SGHDN, CDR2 FVKESK. CDR3 bases: TGTGCCAGCAGGCTCCGGGACGCCCCTTTGGCTTTCTTT. Translation: CASRLRDAPLAFF.

The genes are TRBV2 and TRBJ1-1, with a possible D match to TRBD1 (5 bases). CDR3 length equals 20 residues. Germline V gene lookup returns CDR1 SNHLY and CDR2 FYNNEI. The V end was cut by 7 bases, the J end by 1 base, with 31 bases between. The CDR3 DNA follows: TGTGCCAGCAACTCTTACAGTCCAAACCGGGGGGGACGGCCGAACACTGAAGCTTTCTTT. It is translated as CASNSYSPNRGGRPNTEAFF.

J is TRBJ2-1 and V is TRBV30; D is ambiguous. This CDR3 region has 12 residues. The V gene's germline CDR1 is GTSNPN and CDR2 SVGIG (reference sequence). Trimming took off 2 bases at V and 8 bases at J, with 10 bases between the two ends. As DNA, the CDR3 is TGTGCCTGGAGTTCCCGACCCGATGAGCAGTTCTTC. It translates to CAWSSRPDEQFF.

The CDR3 DNA sequence: TGCGCCAGCAGTGAGCCCAGGGGGCTGAGTGAGACCCAGTACTTC. Translation: CASSEPRGLSETQYF. The chain couples TRBV10-2 to TRBJ2-5; 8 bases line up with TRBD1. This CDR3 contains 15 residues. Germline V gives CDR1 WSHSY, CDR2 SAAADI. The V gene end was trimmed by 2 bases and the J gene end by 5 bases; junction bases not matched to a gene: 7.

The genes are TRBV4-1 and TRBJ2-3, with D tentatively TRBD2 (6 bases). This CDR3 region has 17 residues. The germline gives CDR1 MGHRA, CDR2 YSYEKL. The ends were cut back, 0 bases at V and 1 base at J, with 14 bases in the middle. CDR3 region: CASSQDMTQRGTDTQYF. CDR3 sequence (DNA): TGCGCCAGCAGCCAAGACATGACCCAGCGGGGCACAGATACGCAGTATTTT.

Turning to this clone: Other DNA sequences in this sample translate to the same CDR3. The J gene is TRBJ2-7, the V gene TRBV28; TRBD2 is a possible D gene (6 bases). Per germline, CDR1 MDHEN and CDR2 SYDVKM. This CDR3 is 14 amino acids long. With 3 bases removed from V and 2 bases from J, the gap between germline ends came to 11 bases. In nucleotides, the CDR3 is TGTGCCAGCAGTTTTTCCGGGGGAACCTACGAGCAGTACTTC. Its translation is CASSFSGGTYEQYF. Filled out from reference TRBV28 and TRBJ2-7, the complete variable domain reads DVKVTQSSRYLVKRTGEKVFLECVQDMDHENMFWYRQDPGLGLRLIYFSYDVKMKEKGDIPEGYSVSREKKERFSLILESASTNQTSMYLCASSFSGGTYEQYFGPGTRLTVT.

This chain joins TRBV28 and TRBJ2-7, with D hard to call. V lost 1 base and J lost 2, with 6 bases in between. CDR1 is MDHEN and CDR2 is SYDVKM in the germline V gene. This CDR3 is 13 amino acids long. The CDR3 coding sequence is TGTGCCAGCAGTTTATATGAGACCTACGAGCAGTACTTC. Amino acid sequence: CASSLYETYEQYF.

The table lists this clone with a few counts. V gene TRBV4-2 combines with J gene TRBJ1-1; D gene unclear. The ends were cut back, 0 bases at V and 0 bases at J, with 11 bases in the middle. The CDR3 has 16 amino acids. CDR1 LGHNA and CDR2 YNFKEQ come from the germline V gene. The DNA of the CDR3 is TGTGCCAGCAGCCAAGATCAGTATGGCCTGAACACTGAAGCTTTCTTT. It is translated as CASSQDQYGLNTEAFF.